These 14 T cell receptor beta chains share one sample of origin, sequenced in a study of T cells in Graves' hyperthyroidism and ophthalmopathy. Researchers amplified the TCR beta CDR3 regions from RNA transcripts. In the first-round RT-PCR of the TCR CDR3, the HTBI primer set was used. TCRdb analysed the multiplex PCR reads with MiXCR anew, one entry per CDR3 protein. Altogether hundreds of thousands of distinct CDR3 sequences are present, around 15% being singletons, with the ten largest covering around 14%. Sequencing input: blood. The source is a young man with Graves' ophthalmopathy.

This clonotype was detected a few times. This chain connects TRBV30 to TRBJ1-1; a weak D match, TRBD1 (6 bases). This CDR3 region has 16 residues. V was trimmed by 0 bases and J by 1 base, leaving 15 bases between them. Germline-derived CDR1 and CDR2 are GTSNPN and SVGIG (reference sequence). CDR3 sequence (DNA): TGTGCCTGGAGTGTACAGTGGGGAGGGGGGAACACTGAAGCTTTCTTT. This codes for CAWSVQWGGGNTEAFF. The full variable domain, completed using reference TRBV30 and TRBJ1-1, is SQTIHQWPATLVQPVGSPLSLECTVEGTSNPNLYWYRQAAGRGLQLLFYSVGIGQISSEVPQNLSASRPQDRQFILSSKKLLLSDSGFYLCAWSVQWGGGNTEAFFGQGTRLTVV.

This clonotype has more than one count but fewer than ten. The chain combines TRBV15 with TRBJ2-1, with D perhaps matching TRBD2 (6 bases). V lost 8 bases, J lost 0 bases, and 14 bases lay in between. From germline, CDR1 is LNHNV and CDR2 YYDKDF (reference sequence). CDR3 length: 15 amino acids. The CDR3 sequence: CATGREKSSYNEQFF. The CDR3 DNA reads TGTGCCACCGGCCGGGAGAAGAGCTCCTACAATGAGCAGTTCTTC.

This clonotype was picked up many times. The chain has TRBV15 and TRBJ2-3; TRBD2 agrees at 7 bases. J gave up 1 base and V 1 base, and 5 bases lay outside the gene matches. This CDR3 has 16 amino acids. The germline V gene has CDR1 LNHNV and CDR2 YYDKDF (reference sequence). The CDR3: CATSRGGGTRTDTQYF. The CDR3 DNA sequence: TGTGCCACCAGCAGAGGCGGGGGAACCCGCACAGATACGCAGTATTTT.

This clonotype was recorded at least ten times. This chain joins TRBV13 and TRBJ1-1; possibly TRBD1 for D (5 bases). Per the germline V gene, CDR1 is PRHDT and CDR2 is FYEKMQ (reference sequence). Trimming cost V 0 bases and J 5 bases, with 13 bases left between them. The CDR3 length is 15 residues. In nucleotides, the CDR3 is TGTGCCAGCAGCTTAGGTATGAGGGGTGGGACTGAAGCTTTCTTT. It yields the protein CASSLGMRGGTEAFF.

In this sample, this clonotype turned up many times. The chain carries TRBV5-1 and TRBJ2-7; tentative D call: TRBD2 (5 bases). Germline V gene data show CDR1 as SGHRS and CDR2 as YFSETQ. The CDR3 extends over 14 amino acids. Deletions cut 1 base from V and 1 base from J, with 9 bases between. The CDR3 is CASSLLASSYEQYF. DNA of the CDR3: TGCGCCAGCAGCTTGCTAGCATCTTCCTACGAGCAGTACTTC.

The chain uses TRBV27 and TRBJ1-3, with a weak D call TRBD1 (6 bases). Trimming removed 4 bases from V and 8 bases from J, with 18 bases in between. Germline V lookup: CDR1 MNHEY, CDR2 SMNVEV (reference sequence). This CDR3 spans 15 amino acids. CDR3 region: CASSWQGRGGDTIYF. The DNA of the CDR3 is TGTGCCAGCAGTTGGCAGGGGCGCGGTGGGGACACCATATATTTT.

This clonotype was seen repeatedly, ten times or more. V usage is TRBV12-3 or TRBV12-4 and J usage is TRBJ1-5, with 8 bases aligning to TRBD1. Trimming cost V 5 bases and J 7 bases; bases outside gene matches: 4. This CDR3 is built from 13 residues. The CDR3: CASSMTGEQPQHF. In DNA form, the CDR3 reads TGTGCCAGCAGTATGACAGGGGAACAGCCCCAGCATTTT.

The chain links TRBV10-1 to TRBJ1-1; D is undetermined. The CDR3 is 13 residues long. The germline V gene encodes CDR1 WNHNN and CDR2 SYGVQD (reference sequence). Between the trimmed V and J ends, which lost 2 bases and 0 bases, there was a span of 4 bases. CDR3 in DNA: TGCGCCAGCAGTGAGGTAGTGAACACTGAAGCTTTCTTT. This sequence encodes CASSEVVNTEAFF.

This sequence joins TRBV24-1 and TRBJ2-2; tentative D call: TRBD2 (5 bases). Germline V CDR1 and CDR2: KGHDR, SFDVKD. V was clipped by 8 bases and J by 1 base, with 7 bases between them. The CDR3 loop spans 13 amino acids. The chain's CDR3 is CATTGENTGELFF. CDR3 nucleotide sequence: TGTGCCACCACCGGGGAGAACACCGGGGAGCTGTTTTTT.

This clonotype was recorded many times. The CDR3 coding sequence is TGCGCCAGCAGCACGGGACAGCCTCCAGCTTTCTTT. Its protein product is CASSTGQPPAFF. The chain employs TRBV5-1 and TRBJ1-1; 7 nucleotides align to TRBD1. Germline V gene data show CDR1 as SGHRS and CDR2 as YFSETQ. V shed 4 bases, J shed 10 bases, and the junction held 7 bases outside the gene matches. CDR3 length equals 12 residues. Variable domain in full (rest from reference TRBV5-1 and TRBJ1-1): KAGVTQTPRYLIKTRGQQVTLSCSPISGHRSVSWYQQTPGQGLQFLFEYFSETQRNKGNFPGRFSGRQFSNSRSEMNVSTLELGDSALYLCASSTGQPPAFFGQGTRLTVV.

This clonotype was counted at least ten times. The chain uses TRBV6-2 or TRBV6-3 and TRBJ2-3; TRBD1 aligns across 8 bases. This CDR3 has 16 amino acids. Germline trimming cut 1 base from V and 0 bases from J; bases unmatched to any gene: 3. Germline V gene lookup returns CDR1 MNHEY and CDR2 SVGEGT. The CDR3 here is CASSYLTGGSTDTQYF. The CDR3 coding sequence is TGTGCCAGCAGTTACTTAACAGGGGGGAGCACAGATACGCAGTATTTT.

Many counts were recorded for this clonotype. V usage is TRBV6-5 and J usage is TRBJ1-1; the D gene is possibly TRBD1 (6 bases). Per the germline V gene, CDR1 is MNHEY and CDR2 is SVGAGI. The CDR3 runs 14 residues. The germline V and J ends were trimmed by 2 bases and 2 bases, with 9 bases remaining between them. DNA of the CDR3: TGTGCCAGCAGTTACGACAGGAGAAACACTGAAGCTTTCTTT. Amino acids: CASSYDRRNTEAFF.

This clonotype was observed many times. The chain joins TRBV7-2 to TRBJ2-1, with a possible D match to TRBD2 (6 bases). V was clipped by 5 bases and J by 5 bases, with 16 bases between them. Germline V lookup: CDR1 SGHTA, CDR2 FQGNSA. The CDR3 length is 15 residues. CDR3 amino acids: CASSLSAGRHNEQFF. The DNA of the CDR3 is TGTGCCAGCAGCCTTTCGGCGGGGCGGCACAATGAGCAGTTCTTC.

This clonotype was counted at least ten times. V and J are TRBV18 and TRBJ2-5; D tentatively fits TRBD1 or TRBD2 (5 bases each). The CDR3 sequence is 14 residues long. The germline V gene has CDR1 KGHSH and CDR2 LQKENI. V dropped 6 bases and J dropped 4 bases, with 15 bases sitting between them. As DNA, the CDR3 is TGTGCCAGCTCCCCCGCTTCTGGGACAGAGACCCAGTACTTC. This codes for CASSPASGTETQYF.